A selection of T cell receptor beta chains follows, all from one sample in a study. Via MiXCR, TCRdb re-called the 5' RACE reads, giving one row per CDR3 protein. Of approximately 57,000 distinct CDR3 sequences in the sample, around 21% were seen once. The sequenced sample was tumor-infiltrating Tregs sorted from the breast tumor. The receptor set was obtained from a female donor with breast cancer. CDR3s include the opening cysteine and the closing phenylalanine or tryptophan. Each record gives: V gene, J gene, D gene, clone size, CDR3 protein, CDR3 DNA. The D gene is left open where the match is weak. Size tells how often a clone was seen (once, few, many) or the class of an expanded clone, and some rows leave it out.

V: TRBV20-1; J: TRBJ1-6; D: TRBD1; size: few; CDR3: CSARDPRQGLSAPLHF; DNA: TGCAGTGCTAGAGATCCGAGACAGGGGCTTTCGGCACCCCTCCACTTT
V: TRBV28; J: TRBJ1-2; D: -; size: -; CDR3: CASSIGTYGYTF; DNA: TGTGCCAGCAGTATCGGGACATACGGCTACACCTTC
V: TRBV6-2/TRBV6-3; J: TRBJ2-3; D: TRBD2; size: few; CDR3: CASRPSSGRTYTQYF; DNA: TGTGCCAGCAGACCTTCTAGCGGAAGGACTTATACGCAGTATTTT
V: TRBV12-3/TRBV12-4; J: TRBJ2-1; D: -; size: many; CDR3: CASSRNTNNEQFF; DNA: TGTGCCAGCAGCAGAAATACAAACAATGAGCAGTTCTTC
V: TRBV12-3/TRBV12-4; J: TRBJ2-2; D: TRBD2; size: -; CDR3: CANSSAGAQSRELFF; DNA: TGTGCCAACAGTTCGGCGGGAGCCCAAAGCCGGGAGCTGTTTTTT
V: TRBV7-2; J: TRBJ2-1; D: -; size: few; CDR3: CASSPYLSSYNEQFF; DNA: TGTGCCAGCAGCCCTTATTTAAGCTCCTACAATGAGCAGTTCTTC
V: TRBV5-1; J: TRBJ2-3; D: -; size: few; CDR3: CASSYYRQETDTQYF; DNA: TGCGCCAGCAGCTACTATCGACAGGAGACAGATACGCAGTATTTT
V: TRBV20-1; J: TRBJ1-2; D: -; size: many; CDR3: CSAARGGGGGYTF; DNA: TGCAGTGCCGCAAGGGGGGGAGGAGGTGGCTACACCTTC
V: TRBV5-6; J: TRBJ2-7; D: TRBD2; size: few; CDR3: CASSTARLAGAGGEQYF; DNA: TGTGCCAGCAGCACGGCGAGGCTAGCGGGGGCCGGGGGCGAGCAGTACTTC
V: TRBV7-9; J: TRBJ2-2; D: -; size: -; CDR3: CASSEDGLNTGELFF; DNA: TGTGCCAGCAGCGAGGACGGCCTGAACACCGGGGAGCTGTTTTTT
V: TRBV4-3; J: TRBJ1-1; D: -; size: -; CDR3: CASSQVPTLNTEAFF; DNA: TGCGCCAGCAGCCAAGTCCCGACACTAAACACTGAAGCTTTCTTT
V: TRBV4-1; J: TRBJ2-1; D: TRBD2; size: many; CDR3: CASSPVATSGRTYEQFF; DNA: TGCGCCAGCAGCCCGGTGGCGACTAGCGGGAGGACGTATGAGCAGTTCTTC
V: TRBV13; J: TRBJ2-3; D: TRBD2; size: -; CDR3: CASSSREGSTDTQYF; DNA: TGTGCCAGCAGTTCCCGGGAGGGAAGCACAGATACGCAGTATTTT
V: TRBV9; J: TRBJ1-2; D: -; size: -; CDR3: CASSVGIEDYGYTF; DNA: TGTGCCAGCAGCGTAGGCATTGAGGACTATGGCTACACCTTC
V: TRBV24-1; J: TRBJ2-2; D: TRBD1; size: few; CDR3: CATSDPSTGAGELFF; DNA: TGTGCCACCAGTGATCCCTCGACAGGGGCCGGGGAGCTGTTTTTT
V: TRBV5-1; J: TRBJ2-1; D: TRBD2; size: -; CDR3: CASRWTSGSGNEQFF; DNA: TGCGCCAGCAGATGGACTAGCGGGAGTGGCAATGAGCAGTTCTTC
V: TRBV6-6; J: TRBJ1-2; D: -; size: many; CDR3: CASMGGNGGYTF; DNA: TGTGCCAGCATGGGGGGAAATGGTGGCTACACCTTC
V: TRBV29-1; J: TRBJ2-6; D: -; size: -; CDR3: CSAREGVANVRTF; DNA: TGCAGCGCCCGGGAAGGGGTGGCCAACGTCCGGACTTTC
V: TRBV7-9; J: TRBJ2-1; D: TRBD2; size: few; CDR3: CASSLIRTSGSSYNEQFF; DNA: TGTGCCAGCAGCTTAATCCGGACTAGCGGGAGCTCCTACAATGAGCAGTTCTTC
V: TRBV6-5; J: TRBJ2-1; D: TRBD2; size: many; CDR3: CASSPLTSGRDYNEQFF; DNA: TGTGCCAGCAGTCCCCTGACTAGCGGGAGGGACTACAATGAGCAGTTCTTC
V: TRBV11-2; J: TRBJ2-5; D: -; size: -; CDR3: CASSQTLAARTAGETQYF; DNA: TGTGCCAGCAGCCAGACGCTAGCAGCAAGGACAGCGGGAGAGACCCAGTACTTC
V: TRBV7-2; J: TRBJ1-4; D: -; size: -; CDR3: CASSSRTVATNEKLFF; DNA: TGTGCCAGCAGCTCCCGGACAGTCGCAACTAATGAAAAACTGTTTTTT
V: TRBV12-3/TRBV12-4; J: TRBJ2-2; D: TRBD2; size: many; CDR3: CASKHSPHFTSGSGTGELFF; DNA: TGTGCCAGCAAGCATTCCCCCCACTTTACTAGCGGGAGCGGGACCGGGGAGCTGTTTTTT
V: TRBV5-1; J: TRBJ1-2; D: TRBD1; size: -; CDR3: CASSLIPTGVTAHGYTF; DNA: TGCGCCAGCAGCTTAATCCCGACAGGGGTAACGGCTCATGGCTACACCTTC
V: TRBV4-2; J: TRBJ2-7; D: -; size: many; CDR3: CASSQEVRGEQYF; DNA: TGTGCCAGCAGCCAAGAAGTAAGGGGCGAGCAGTACTTC
V: TRBV6-2/TRBV6-3; J: TRBJ2-7; D: -; size: few; CDR3: CASSYSRQSYEQYF; DNA: TGTGCCAGCAGTTACTCGAGACAGTCCTACGAGCAGTACTTC
V: TRBV5-1; J: TRBJ1-4; D: TRBD1; size: few; CDR3: CASSRTGDPTNEKLFF; DNA: TGCGCCAGCAGCCGGACAGGGGATCCCACTAATGAAAAACTGTTTTTT
V: TRBV5-1; J: TRBJ2-5; D: -; size: few; CDR3: CASSLAREETQYF; DNA: TGCGCCAGCAGCTTGGCGAGGGAAGAGACCCAGTACTTC
V: TRBV7-9; J: TRBJ2-3; D: -; size: many; CDR3: CASSFGGGLTDTQYF; DNA: TGTGCCAGCAGCTTTGGGGGCGGTCTTACCGATACGCAGTATTTT
V: TRBV5-1; J: TRBJ2-2; D: -; size: few; CDR3: CASSLTDTGELFF; DNA: TGCGCCAGCAGCTTGACAGACACCGGGGAGCTGTTTTTT
V: TRBV6-1; J: TRBJ1-5; D: -; size: -; CDR3: CASGPGGAGFWARQPQHF; DNA: TGTGCCAGCGGCCCGGGGGGCGCGGGGTTTTGGGCACGGCAGCCCCAGCATTTT
V: TRBV20-1; J: TRBJ1-5; D: -; size: -; CDR3: CSARRQLNQPQHF; DNA: TGCAGTGCTAGAAGACAGCTCAATCAGCCCCAGCATTTT
V: TRBV7-2; J: TRBJ1-4; D: -; size: many; CDR3: CASTLRGTSEKLFF; DNA: TGTGCCAGCACCCTTAGAGGCACCTCGGAAAAACTGTTTTTT
V: TRBV7-2; J: TRBJ2-3; D: TRBD2; size: few; CDR3: CASGSGSVDTQYF; DNA: TGTGCCAGCGGCAGCGGGAGTGTAGATACGCAGTATTTT
V: TRBV27; J: TRBJ2-3; D: -; size: -; CDR3: CACSLSHNTDTQYF; DNA: TGTGCCTGCAGTTTATCTCACAACACAGATACGCAGTATTTT
V: TRBV6-5; J: TRBJ2-3; D: TRBD1; size: many; CDR3: CASRTGFFTDTQYF; DNA: TGTGCCAGCAGGACAGGGTTTTTCACAGATACGCAGTATTTT
V: TRBV4-1; J: TRBJ1-2; D: TRBD1; size: -; CDR3: CASSQGGGRGNYGYTF; DNA: TGCGCCAGCAGCCAAGGTGGTGGCAGGGGGAACTATGGCTACACCTTC
V: TRBV4-1; J: TRBJ2-7; D: -; size: -; CDR3: CASSQEHEQYF; DNA: TGCGCCAGCAGCCAAGAACACGAGCAGTACTTC
V: TRBV11-2; J: TRBJ2-1; D: -; size: many; CDR3: CASSPGSLLSYNEQFF; DNA: TGTGCCAGCAGCCCGGGATCCCTACTCTCCTACAATGAGCAGTTCTTC
V: TRBV4-3; J: TRBJ1-1; D: -; size: few; CDR3: CASSPRANTEAFF; DNA: TGCGCCAGCAGCCCCCGGGCGAACACTGAAGCTTTCTTT
V: TRBV27; J: TRBJ1-5; D: -; size: few; CDR3: CASSSREGLSQPQHF; DNA: TGTGCCAGCAGTTCCAGGGAGGGATTGAGTCAGCCCCAGCATTTT
V: TRBV5-1; J: TRBJ1-3; D: -; size: -; CDR3: CASSYSPGVSGNTIYF; DNA: TGCGCCAGCAGCTACAGCCCGGGAGTCTCTGGAAACACCATATATTTT
V: TRBV24-1; J: TRBJ1-2; D: TRBD1; size: -; CDR3: CATSARQGSYGYTF; DNA: TGTGCCACCAGTGCCCGACAGGGAAGCTATGGCTACACCTTC
V: TRBV5-1; J: TRBJ2-6; D: -; size: many; CDR3: CASSPGGGTGANVLTF; DNA: TGCGCCAGCAGCCCCGGAGGGGGGACTGGGGCCAACGTCCTGACTTTC
V: TRBV9; J: TRBJ1-2; D: -; size: many; CDR3: CASSVGGENGYTF; DNA: TGTGCCAGCAGCGTAGGCGGGGAAAACGGCTACACCTTC
V: TRBV20-1; J: TRBJ2-7; D: -; size: many; CDR3: CSARDPPGRNEQYF; DNA: TGCAGTGCTAGAGATCCGCCAGGGCGGAACGAGCAGTACTTC
V: TRBV6-5; J: TRBJ1-1; D: TRBD1; size: -; CDR3: CASSPRQGAIEACF; DNA: TGTGCCAGCAGCCCGAGACAGGGGGCAATTGAAGCTTGCTTT